Following are 13 T cell receptor beta chains from one sample sequenced in a study of human T cells and chemical hapten exposure. One entry per CDR3 protein, called by TCRdb with MiXCR from the RACE reads. The sample carries about 130,000 distinct CDR3 sequences, about 9% recorded once. The sample's time point: healthy volunteer bleed at 2 weeks. It was unfractionated whole blood from which total RNA was extracted. The sequenced sample was whole blood. These receptors were obtained from a male donor in good health. Some clones in this sample may be carry-over from other donors' samples.

The chain recombines TRBV4-2 with TRBJ2-1, with TRBD2 matching over 7 bases. CDR1 and CDR2 (germline): LGHNA, YNFKEQ. This CDR3 has 16 amino acids. With 0 bases clipped from V and 5 bases from J, the junction kept 7 bases outside the gene matches. The CDR3 reads CASSQDGLAANNEQFF. DNA of the CDR3: TGTGCCAGCAGCCAAGACGGGCTAGCGGCTAACAATGAGCAGTTCTTC.

The table lists this clonotype with a few counts. V gene TRBV7-6 combines with J gene TRBJ1-1; D remains ambiguous. The CDR3 extends over 13 amino acids. V lost 2 bases to trimming and J lost 2 bases, with 6 bases between them. Looked up from germline, CDR1 is SGHVS and CDR2 is FNYEAQ. The CDR3 DNA sequence: TGTGCCAGCAGCTTACAGGTTAACACTGAAGCTTTCTTT. It is translated as CASSLQVNTEAFF.

The V call is TRBV12-3 or TRBV12-4, the J call TRBJ2-7; TRBD1 aligns across 8 bases. The CDR3 runs to 14 residues. V shed 2 bases, J shed 5 bases, and the junction held 5 bases outside the gene matches. This chain's CDR3 is CASSLRQGADEQYF. Written as DNA, the CDR3 is TGTGCCAGCAGTTTAAGGCAGGGGGCCGACGAGCAGTACTTC.

This clonotype was counted ten times or more. The chain has TRBV4-2 and TRBJ2-4; 10 nucleotides line up with TRBD2. The V gene end was trimmed by 0 bases and the J gene end by 13 bases; junction bases not matched to a gene: 9. CDR1 LGHNA and CDR2 YNFKEQ come from the germline V gene. The CDR3 has 15 amino acids. CDR3 DNA: TGTGCCAGCAGCCAAGATAGGTCTAGCGGGGGACTCCAGTACTTC. Translation gives CASSQDRSSGGLQYF.

This clonotype occurred a few times. This sequence joins TRBV12-3 or TRBV12-4 and TRBJ1-2; TRBD1 matches 7 bases. The length of the CDR3 is 14 residues. The V and J ends lost 5 bases and 4 bases, in that order; junction bases with no gene match: 7. The CDR3 protein is CASSTGQISYGYTF. The DNA for the CDR3 is TGTGCCAGCAGTACGGGACAGATAAGCTATGGCTACACCTTC.

J is TRBJ2-3 and V is TRBV10-2, with 10 bases that match TRBD2. The CDR3 sequence is 18 residues long. Per germline, CDR1 WSHSY and CDR2 SAAADI. V lost 6 bases, J lost 2 bases, and 14 bases stayed unmatched. In DNA, the CDR3 is TGCGCCAGCAGAGGAGCTAGCGGGAGTATCCCACACACAGATACGCAGTATTTT. It is translated as CASRGASGSIPHTDTQYF.

This clonotype has only a few counts. The chain employs TRBV27 and TRBJ2-7, with TRBD1 identical over 10 bases. Trimming removed 4 bases from V and 3 bases from J; junction bases left unmatched: 6. This CDR3 comprises 15 residues. Germline V lookup: CDR1 MNHEY, CDR2 SMNVEV (reference sequence). The CDR3 coding sequence is TGTGCCAGCAGTTCATCAGGACAGGGGGACTACGAGCAGTACTTC. Protein sequence: CASSSSGQGDYEQYF.

This chain joins TRBV27 and TRBJ1-2; 11 nucleotides align to TRBD1. Per germline, CDR1 MNHEY and CDR2 SMNVEV (reference sequence). The trim removed 8 bases at V and 7 bases at J, leaving 9 bases unmatched. This CDR3 contains 14 residues. The CDR3 nucleotides are TGTGCCAGCCGAGGGGACAGGGGGATTCCTGGCTACACCTTC. The encoded protein is CASRGDRGIPGYTF.

This rearrangement joins TRBV5-1 to TRBJ2-7, with 8 bases that match TRBD1. Per germline, CDR1 SGHRS and CDR2 YFSETQ. This CDR3 has 15 amino acids. Trimming took 4 bases from V and 4 from J; bases not matched to a gene: 10. CDR3 in DNA: TGCGCCAGCAGCGGCGGACAGGGAGTTGTGTACGAGCAGTACTTC. Its protein is CASSGGQGVVYEQYF.

This clonotype was seen repeatedly, ten times or more. The V call is TRBV7-9, the J call TRBJ1-2; weak D call: TRBD1 (6 bases). This CDR3 has 15 residues. Germline CDR1 is SEHNR and CDR2 is FQNEAQ (reference sequence). Trimming removed 1 base at V and 8 bases at J, with 17 bases between. The CDR3 is CASSLVGAARRGYTF. As DNA, the CDR3 is TGTGCCAGCAGCTTAGTGGGGGCGGCCCGGAGAGGCTACACCTTC.

This clonotype turned up a few times. The DNA is omitted, as the CDR3 cannot be located on it reliably, and the CDR3 follows TCRdb's listing. V is TRBV14 and J is TRBJ1-4; the table calls TRBD1, which could not be checked here. Germline V CDR1 and CDR2: SGHDN, FVKESK. The CDR3 is 15 residues long, ends included. CDR3 region: CASSQGVRRREKLFF.

A few counts support this clonotype. The gene calls are TRBV12-3 or TRBV12-4 and TRBJ1-2; D is uncertain. CDR3 length: 13 residues. Between the trimmed V and J ends, which lost 5 bases and 2 bases, there was a span of 9 bases. CDR3 coding DNA: TGTGCCAGCAGTGTGAATACCAACTATGGCTACACCTTC. Its translation: CASSVNTNYGYTF.

Only a few counts were recorded for this clonotype. V gene TRBV6-5 combines with J gene TRBJ1-2; unclear D gene. The germline gives CDR1 MNHEY, CDR2 SVGAGI. The V and J ends lost 5 bases and 1 base respectively, with 17 bases between them. This CDR3 is 16 amino acids long. The CDR3 protein is CASSPLHTAFNYGYTF. DNA of the CDR3: TGTGCCAGCAGTCCTCTCCACACGGCCTTTAACTATGGCTACACCTTC.